This entry is about one TCR beta chain. Antigen: not known. V lost 6 bases, J lost 0 bases, and 8 bases lay in between. The CDR3 is 13 amino acids. Amplification by 5'RACE using constant-segment primers produced TCR alpha and TCR beta cDNA libraries that carried sample barcodes and UMIs. TCRdb called the 5' RACE reads again in MiXCR, with one record for every CDR3 protein. The table records around 300,000 distinct CDR3 sequences, about an eighth of them present only once. This sample was taken from a study of T-cell memory formation after mild COVID-19. Findings of the study overall: CD4+ clones that contracted lay mainly in CM and EM; CD8+ ones lay in EMRA.

The sequence was collected from a man aged 18 to 29 who had mild COVID-19 (a few samples of this study predate the infection). Cell type and time point are not known. This chain joins TRBV12-3 or TRBV12-4 and TRBJ1-1; D is undetermined. Material: PBMCs or a T cell subset sorted from them (not recorded which). The CDR3 protein is CASSNSMNTEAFF. For the CDR3, the DNA is TGTGCCAGCAGCAACTCAATGAACACTGAAGCTTTCTTT.